The TCR beta chain described here comes from a study of blood T cell repertoires in COVID-19. V lost 4 bases, J lost 1 base, and 3 bases stayed unmatched. Germline loops: CDR1 MNHEY, CDR2 SMNVEV (reference sequence). This CDR3 spans 14 amino acids. This table comes from immunoSEQ multiplex PCR, and its TCRdb copy is limited to in-frame clones, with some not included. The repertoire includes roughly 68,000 clones, more than 60% of them detected once, and approximately 10% sits in the top ten. The TCR was taken from a woman aged 45-59 years with acute or convalescent COVID-19. The chain uses TRBV27 and TRBJ1-1, with 7 bases lining up with TRBD1. Sequencing input: peripheral blood. In DNA, the CDR3 is TGTGCCAGCAGTTCTGGGACAGCGAACACTGAAGCTTTCTTT. This encodes CASSSGTANTEAFF.